These 18 T cell receptor beta chains originate from one sample sequenced in a study of blood T cell repertoires in COVID-19. Sequenced by immunoSEQ multiplex PCR; TCRdb stores in-frame clones only, minus some. Among hundreds of thousands of clones listed, roughly 85% were seen once. The sequenced sample was peripheral blood. The receptors were gathered from a man aged 50 or older with active or convalescent COVID-19.

The rearrangement uses TRBV30 and TRBJ1-2; possible D gene TRBD1, 5 bases. Germline assignment: CDR1 GTSNPN and CDR2 SVGIG (reference sequence). Trimming removed 2 bases at V and 6 bases at J, with 19 bases between. The CDR3 is 15 amino acids. This chain's CDR3 is CAWSLSNTGSDGYTF. In nucleotides, the CDR3 is TGTGCCTGGAGTTTAAGCAATACAGGCAGCGATGGCTACACCTTC.

The V call is TRBV5-1, the J call TRBJ2-5; TRBD2 matches at 8 bases. Germline CDR1 and CDR2: SGHRS and YFSETQ. This CDR3 has 14 amino acids. J lost 4 bases, V lost 4 bases, and 6 bases had no gene match. This CDR3 reads CASSATSEPETQYF. DNA of the CDR3: TGCGCCAGCAGCGCGACTAGCGAGCCAGAGACCCAGTACTTC.

In DNA, the CDR3 is TGTGCCAGCAGTGAATTGGTGCTGAGGGAACGGGATCAGCCCCAGCATTTT. Translating gives CASSELVLRERDQPQHF. The chain employs TRBV6-1 and TRBJ1-5; D remains ambiguous. Germline V gene lookup returns CDR1 MNHNS and CDR2 SASEGT. The CDR3 sequence is 17 residues long. The V end was cut by 2 bases, the J end by 5 bases, with 19 bases between.

The V gene is TRBV6-1, the J gene TRBJ2-5, with TRBD1 identical over 9 bases. The CDR3 length is 16 residues. CDR1 is MNHNS and CDR2 is SASEGT in the germline V gene. The trim removed 4 bases at V and 4 bases at J, leaving 10 bases unmatched. Here the CDR3 reads CASSATGTGTGETQYF. The CDR3 region has the DNA TGTGCCAGCAGTGCCACCGGGACAGGGACTGGAGAGACCCAGTACTTC.

This clone appeared once. V usage is TRBV4-1 and J usage is TRBJ2-7; 7 nucleotides match TRBD1. The CDR3 has 16 residues. Germline V gene sequence: CDR1 MGHRA, CDR2 YSYEKL. The V segment lost 1 base and the J segment 4 bases; nucleotides outside the gene matches: 10. The CDR3 DNA follows: TGCGCCAGCAGCCAAGGGCCCACCGGACAGGTGTACGAGCAGTACTTC. The encoded protein is CASSQGPTGQVYEQYF.

The genes are TRBV23-1 and TRBJ2-7, with 7 bases that match TRBD1. TRBV23-1 is assigned to the ORF class and has an uncertain function. The CDR3 contains 15 residues. V shed 10 bases and J 2 bases; nucleotides not matched to a gene: 14. The chain's CDR3 is CANPIHRGEAYEQYF. CDR3 coding DNA: TGCGCCAACCCTATCCACAGGGGAGAGGCCTACGAGCAGTACTTC.

V gene TRBV30 combines with J gene TRBJ2-5; D possibly corresponds to TRBD2 (5 bases). The CDR3 spans 17 residues. CDR1 GTSNPN and CDR2 SVGIG come from the germline V gene (reference sequence). V lost 0 bases and J 2 bases, leaving 19 bases between the germline ends. The CDR3: CAWSVRRPSGWQETQYF. CDR3 DNA: TGTGCCTGGAGTGTACGACGACCATCGGGGTGGCAAGAGACCCAGTACTTC.

The V call is TRBV4-2, the J call TRBJ1-2; D possibly corresponds to TRBD1 (6 bases). The CDR3 contains 16 residues. Trimming took off 1 base at V and 2 bases at J, with 14 bases between the two ends. The germline CDR1 and CDR2 sequences are LGHNA and YNFKEQ. CDR3 sequence reads: CASSQVQGRLNYGYTF. The CDR3 DNA reads TGTGCCAGCAGCCAAGTCCAGGGGCGCCTAAACTATGGCTACACCTTC.

V is TRBV2 and J is TRBJ1-4; D call uncertain. Looked up from germline, CDR1 is SNHLY and CDR2 is FYNNEI. The CDR3 sequence is 16 residues long. Trimming cost V 3 bases and J 3 bases, with 14 bases left between them. The CDR3 sequence is CASSDGGRTPNEKLFF. The CDR3 nucleotides are TGTGCCAGCAGTGACGGAGGGAGGACCCCTAATGAAAAACTGTTTTTT.

V usage is TRBV7-8 and J usage is TRBJ2-7, with a weak D call TRBD2 (5 bases). V shed 5 bases and J shed 2 bases, with 10 bases lying between them. The germline gives CDR1 SGHVS, CDR2 FQNEAQ. CDR3 size: 13 residues. CDR3 amino acids: CASSPRGPYEQYF. The CDR3 coding sequence is TGTGCCAGCAGCCCACGGGGTCCCTACGAGCAGTACTTC.

The chain combines TRBV19 with TRBJ1-1; D perhaps matches TRBD1 (5 bases). Trimming left V 3 bases short and J 4 bases short, with 9 bases between. Germline assignment: CDR1 LNHDA and CDR2 SQIVND (reference sequence). CDR3 length equals 13 residues. CDR3 loop: CASSIGGITEAFF. DNA of the CDR3: TGTGCCAGTAGTATTGGGGGGATCACTGAAGCTTTCTTT.

The chain links TRBV5-1 to TRBJ2-2, with 7 bases identical to TRBD2. CDR1 SGHRS and CDR2 YFSETQ come from the germline V gene. V gave up 4 bases and J gave up 5 bases; unmatched junction bases: 8. The CDR3 spans 15 residues. For the CDR3, the DNA is TGCGCCAGCAGCGATCGACTAGCAAGGACCGGGGAGCTGTTTTTT. Protein product: CASSDRLARTGELFF.

Notes on this clone: This same CDR3 is encoded by further DNA sequences in the sample. The V and J genes are TRBV15 and TRBJ2-1; D uncertain. This CDR3 comprises 14 residues. Trimming cost V 3 bases and J 1 base, with 7 bases left between them. Germline V lookup: CDR1 LNHNV, CDR2 YYDKDF (reference sequence). The CDR3 reads CATSRTGSYNEQFF. In nucleotides, the CDR3 is TGTGCCACCAGCAGGACGGGTTCCTACAATGAGCAGTTCTTC. The whole variable domain, filled in from reference TRBV15 and TRBJ2-1, reads DAMVIQNPRYQVTQFGKPVTLSCSQTLNHNVMYWYQQKSSQAPKLLFHYYDKDFNNEADTPDNFQSRRPNTSFCFLDIRSPGLGDTAMYLCATSRTGSYNEQFFGPGTRLTVL.

The chain is built from TRBV19 and TRBJ2-5, with D perhaps matching TRBD1 (6 bases). Germline loops: CDR1 LNHDA, CDR2 SQIVND (reference sequence). The V end was cut by 3 bases, the J end by 3 bases, with 14 bases between. The CDR3 consists of 15 residues. The CDR3 coding sequence is TGTGCCAGTAGTATCCATGGGACAAAGAAAGAGACCCAGTACTTC. This gives the protein CASSIHGTKKETQYF.

This chain joins TRBV28 and TRBJ1-3; possibly TRBD1 for D (5 bases). The germline gives CDR1 MDHEN, CDR2 SYDVKM. The CDR3 extends over 16 amino acids. V was trimmed by 3 bases and J by 0 bases, leaving 12 bases between them. The CDR3 loop reads CASSFIGQGSGNTIYF. The CDR3 nucleotides read TGTGCCAGCAGTTTCATCGGACAAGGCTCTGGAAACACCATATATTTT.

V is TRBV6-1 and J is TRBJ2-7; D may be TRBD2 (5 bases). This CDR3 contains 15 residues. Germline lookup yields CDR1 MNHNS and CDR2 SASEGT. V was pared by 2 bases and J by 3 bases, with 14 bases between. The CDR3 DNA reads as TGTGCCAGCAGTGAATCCTCTAGCATAATCTACGAGCAGTACTTC. This encodes CASSESSSIIYEQYF.

The CDR3 sequence: CATSKDRRSNQPQHF. DNA of the CDR3: TGTGCCACCAGCAAGGACAGGAGAAGCAATCAGCCCCAGCATTTT. The rearrangement uses TRBV15 and TRBJ1-5; TRBD1 matches at 7 bases. V shed 4 bases and J 1 base; nucleotides not matched to a gene: 4. This CDR3 has 15 amino acids. CDR1 and CDR2 (germline): LNHNV, YYDKDF (reference sequence).

This clone was picked up a small number of times. The genes are TRBV4-3 and TRBJ1-5; a possible D gene is TRBD1 (6 bases). This CDR3 spans 15 amino acids. V lost 0 bases and J lost 3, with 9 bases in between. The germline V gene has CDR1 LGHNA and CDR2 YSLEER. The CDR3, as DNA: TGCGCCAGCAGCCAAGACGCGGGGGCCAATCAGCCCCAGCATTTT. It translates to CASSQDAGANQPQHF.